Here is one TCR beta chain with its context. Its antigen remains unknown. This entry comes from a study of breast tumors, draining lymph nodes, adjacent tissues. TCRdb independently ran MiXCR on the multiplex PCR reads; one entry per CDR3 protein. This sample has about 17,000 distinct CDR3 sequences, with 55% to 75% found just once. Regarding the study as a whole: The lymph node origin of tumor T cells was framed as consistent with a hypothesis, not demonstrated. Compared with basal-like, luminal-like tumors shared significantly more repertoire with nontumor tissue. Tumor repertoires ranked between lymph nodes and nontumor tissue in diversity, with V and J gene preferences.

The germline gives CDR1 SEHNR, CDR2 FQNEAQ (reference sequence). The ends were cut back, 5 bases at V and 6 bases at J, with 14 bases in the middle. This CDR3 has 14 residues. Sequences were obtained from tumor-adjacent breast tissue. The clonotype originates from a female donor with breast cancer. Some clones in this sample may be carry-over from other donors' samples. The chain is built from TRBV7-9 and TRBJ2-1; D may be TRBD1 (5 bases). CDR3 sequence: CASSRQQGSNEQFF. CDR3 sequence (DNA): TGTGCCAGCAGCCGTCAGCAGGGTTCCAATGAGCAGTTCTTC. Based on the CDR3 plus reference TRBV7-9 and TRBJ2-1, the full variable domain is DTGVSQNPRHKITKRGQNVTFRCDPISEHNRLYWYRQTLGQGPEFLTYFQNEAQLEKSRLLSDRFSAERPKGSFSTLEIQRTEQGDSAMYLCASSRQQGSNEQFFGPGTRLTVL.